This T cell receptor (beta chain) was obtained from a study of blood T cell repertoires in COVID-19. Whole-study context: The United States, Italy and Spain were the sources of the acute and convalescent COVID-19 samples. T cells, B-cell-depleted T cells, or PBMCs supplied cDNA or gDNA.

Per germline, CDR1 DFQATT and CDR2 SNEGSKA (reference sequence). The ends lost 3 bases at V and 1 base at J; junction bases unmatched: 8. This CDR3 spans 15 amino acids. In the authors' workflow: Estimated nucleated cell counts came from reference gene primer amplification. Measured with immunoSEQ multiplex PCR; TCRdb has only the in-frame clones, and not every one. V, J and clone size are those of that table, while D and trimming were read from the DNA. The data show 140,000 to 150,000 clones, with 75% to 90% seen just once and around 45% held by the top ten. The TCR comes from a human donor in a cohort sampled during active COVID-19. Material: peripheral blood. The chain uses TRBV20-1 and TRBJ2-5; TRBD2 aligns across 7 bases. The chain's CDR3 is CSASPYGGGQETQYF. The CDR3 nucleotides read TGCAGTGCTAGTCCCTATGGGGGGGGCCAAGAGACCCAGTACTTC.